Following are 26 T cell receptor beta chains from one sample sequenced in a study of cytomegalovirus exposure and HLA in healthy donors. The primer mix had 60 Vbeta and 13 Jbeta primers. Sequencing was performed with immunoSEQ multiplex PCR; in TCRdb, only in-frame clones are kept and a portion is missing. Among about 140,000 clones listed, 80% were seen once. Sequenced input: PBMCs. The receptor source for this set is a man aged 45 to 65 in good health and CMV-seronegative.

The chain couples TRBV6-5 to TRBJ2-7, with a possible D match to TRBD1 (6 bases). CDR3 length: 13 amino acids. From germline, CDR1 is MNHEY and CDR2 SVGAGI. Trimming took off 5 bases at V and 3 bases at J, with 11 bases between the two ends. CDR3 protein: CASSPTGNYEQYF. CDR3 nucleotides: TGTGCCAGCAGTCCTACAGGGAACTACGAGCAGTACTTC.

The V and J genes are TRBV7-9 and TRBJ1-1, with D perhaps TRBD1 (5 bases). The V gene's germline CDR1 is SEHNR and CDR2 FQNEAQ (reference sequence). CDR3 size: 13 residues. Trimming cost V 4 bases and J 7 bases, with 13 bases left between them. Here the CDR3 reads CASSSLGGVEAFF. In nucleotides, the CDR3 is TGTGCCAGCAGCTCCTTGGGGGGAGTTGAAGCTTTCTTT. The full variable domain, rest sourced from reference TRBV7-9 and TRBJ1-1, is DTGVSQNPRHKITKRGQNVTFRCDPISEHNRLYWYRQTLGQGPEFLTYFQNEAQLEKSRLLSDRFSAERPKGSFSTLEIQRTEQGDSAMYLCASSSLGGVEAFFGQGTRLTVV.

This sequence joins TRBV7-2 and TRBJ1-1; the D gene is possibly TRBD1 (5 bases). Between the trimmed V and J ends, which lost 6 bases and 8 bases, there was a span of 16 bases. This CDR3 comprises 13 residues. Germline V CDR1 and CDR2: SGHTA, FQGNSA. CDR3 region: CASRFSSGYEAFF. The CDR3, as DNA: TGTGCCAGCAGATTTAGTTCAGGGTACGAAGCTTTCTTT.

This chain uses TRBV28 with TRBJ1-1; possibly TRBD1 for D (6 bases). Trimming took off 5 bases at V and 3 bases at J, with 13 bases between the two ends. Germline CDR1 is MDHEN and CDR2 is SYDVKM. The CDR3 length is 14 residues. The CDR3 bases are TGTGCCAGCAGTACCCCGGGGGGCTACACTGAAGCTTTCTTT. This sequence encodes CASSTPGGYTEAFF.

This clone was seen a handful of times. The CDR3 DNA sequence: TGTGCCAGCAGCGTAGTAGATAGCAATCAGCCCCAGCATTTT. It encodes CASSVVDSNQPQHF. The gene calls are TRBV9 and TRBJ1-5; D gene unclear. This CDR3 has 14 amino acids. Germline lookup yields CDR1 SGDLS and CDR2 YYNGEE. V was cut by 0 bases and J by 0 bases, with 4 bases left in between.

The chain has TRBV6-4 and TRBJ1-2; 10 bases are shared with TRBD1. The CDR3 consists of 16 residues. Germline lookup yields CDR1 MRHNA and CDR2 SNTAGT. The J segment lost 6 bases and the V segment lost 1 base, leaving 8 bases of the junction unmatched. In DNA form, the CDR3 reads TGTGCCAGCAGTGACTTAAGCGGGACAGGGGTAGATGGCTACACCTTC. It encodes CASSDLSGTGVDGYTF.

V gene TRBV18 combines with J gene TRBJ1-1, with TRBD1 matching 7 bases. Trimming took 4 bases from V and 1 from J; bases not matched to a gene: 6. The germline V gene encodes CDR1 KGHSH and CDR2 LQKENI. This CDR3 is built from 15 residues. CDR3 DNA sequence: TGTGCCAGCTCACGATCCGGGACAGAGAACACTGAAGCTTTCTTT. It yields the protein CASSRSGTENTEAFF.

This rearrangement joins TRBV29-1 to TRBJ2-7; a possible D gene is TRBD1 (5 bases). CDR1 and CDR2 from the germline V gene are SQVTM and ANQGSEA. The CDR3 spans 13 residues. Trimming cost V 6 bases and J 0 bases, with 12 bases left between them. The CDR3 nucleotides are TGCAGCGTGACAGTGACGCGCTCCTACGAGCAGTACTTC. Amino acid sequence: CSVTVTRSYEQYF.

J is TRBJ1-2 and V is TRBV7-2, with D possibly matching TRBD1 (6 bases). Trimming took off 2 bases at V and 6 bases at J, with 16 bases between the two ends. The CDR3 is made up of 15 amino acids. Germline assignment: CDR1 SGHTA and CDR2 FQGNSA. The CDR3 DNA sequence: TGTGCCAGCAGCTTATCGCGGACAGCAGGCGATGGCTACACCTTC. Translation gives CASSLSRTAGDGYTF.

V and J are TRBV19 and TRBJ2-7; TRBD2 aligns across 9 bases. The CDR3 has 15 residues. J was trimmed by 11 bases and V by 5 bases; bases with no gene match: 16. Germline CDR1 LNHDA, CDR2 SQIVND (reference sequence). The CDR3 nucleotides read TGTGCCAGTAGTCCCCCCTTAGCGGGGGCCGGACCAAAGTACTTC. Translated, it gives CASSPPLAGAGPKYF.

Points on this clone: This sample also contains other DNA sequences that code for the same CDR3. V and J are TRBV5-1 and TRBJ2-5; 7 nucleotides agree with TRBD1. CDR3 size: 13 residues. CDR1 is SGHRS, CDR2 YFSETQ, per germline. V shed 2 bases and J 2 bases; nucleotides not matched to a gene: 0. Here the CDR3 reads CASSLQGQETQYF. CDR3 coding DNA: TGCGCCAGCAGCTTACAGGGGCAAGAGACCCAGTACTTC.

The rearrangement links TRBV11-3 to TRBJ1-1; no firm D call. The CDR3 contains 13 residues. CDR1 and CDR2 (germline): SGHNT, YENEEA. Trimming shortened V by 5 bases and J by 6 bases, and 13 bases separated the two germline ends. The CDR3 loop is CASSPWGDAEAFF. The CDR3 region has the DNA TGTGCCAGCAGCCCCTGGGGAGACGCTGAAGCTTTCTTT.

This clone was picked up one time. The rearrangement uses TRBV7-2 and TRBJ2-5, with TRBD2 matching over 10 bases. V lost 3 bases, J lost 2 bases, and 6 bases stayed unmatched. This CDR3 has 16 residues. The V gene's germline CDR1 is SGHTA and CDR2 FQGNSA. The CDR3 coding sequence is TGTGCCAGCAGCTTTTACACTAGCGGGGCACAAGAGACCCAGTACTTC. Protein sequence: CASSFYTSGAQETQYF.

With regard to this clone: The sample has other DNA sequences that encode this CDR3 too. The chain joins TRBV6-5 to TRBJ1-1, with a weak D call TRBD1 (6 bases). Trimming stripped 0 bases from V and 1 base from J, with 6 bases between. The CDR3 spans 14 residues. CDR1 and CDR2 (germline): MNHEY, SVGAGI. The CDR3 nucleotides read TGTGCCAGCAGTTACTCGACAGGGAACACTGAAGCTTTCTTT. This codes for CASSYSTGNTEAFF.

V usage is TRBV5-1 and J usage is TRBJ1-1; possibly TRBD1 for D (5 bases). Looked up from germline, CDR1 is SGHRS and CDR2 is YFSETQ. This CDR3 has 14 residues. V dropped 0 bases and J dropped 1 base, with 7 bases sitting between them. The CDR3 bases are TGCGCCAGCAGCTTGGACGGACAGAACACTGAAGCTTTCTTT. Translation: CASSLDGQNTEAFF.

The genes are TRBV5-4 and TRBJ1-2, with TRBD1 matching over 7 bases. The trim removed 4 bases at V and 4 bases at J, leaving 7 bases unmatched. Per germline, CDR1 SGHNT and CDR2 YYREEE (reference sequence). The CDR3 totals 14 residues. DNA for the CDR3: TGTGCCAGCAGCCAGAACAGGGGTTCCTATGGCTACACCTTC. Translating gives CASSQNRGSYGYTF.

The V gene is TRBV7-3, the J gene TRBJ2-2; 11 positions agree with TRBD2. Germline CDR1 SGHTA, CDR2 FQGTGA. The CDR3 length is 15 residues. The V gene end was trimmed by 5 bases and the J gene end by 7 bases; junction bases not matched to a gene: 6. Written as DNA, the CDR3 is TGTGCCAGCAGCCTACTAGCGGGAGAGTACGGGGAGCTGTTTTTT. Protein sequence: CASSLLAGEYGELFF.

The chain has TRBV7-8 and TRBJ2-4; 8 positions agree with TRBD1. The CDR3 runs 15 residues. Germline V gene sequence: CDR1 SGHVS, CDR2 FQNEAQ. V lost 4 bases to trimming and J lost 6 bases; unmatched junction nucleotides: 8. The CDR3 is CASSSGQGFGNIQYF. As DNA, the CDR3 is TGTGCCAGCAGCTCCGGACAGGGCTTTGGAAACATTCAGTACTTC.

CDR3 loop: CASTDRFRGTQYF. Written as DNA, the CDR3 is TGTGCCAGCACCGACAGGTTTCGGGGTACGCAGTATTTT. The rearrangement uses TRBV6-1 and TRBJ2-3, with TRBD1 as a possible D gene (6 bases). The CDR3 contains 13 residues. The germline gives CDR1 MNHNS, CDR2 SASEGT. V lost 7 bases and J lost 8, with 16 bases in between.

The J gene is TRBJ2-1, the V gene TRBV5-1; 7 bases match TRBD2. Trimming removed 4 bases from V and 1 base from J; junction bases left unmatched: 8. This CDR3 has 16 amino acids. CDR1 is SGHRS and CDR2 is YFSETQ in the germline V gene. This CDR3 reads CASSPRSGASYNEQFF. CDR3 bases: TGCGCCAGCAGCCCACGAAGCGGGGCTTCCTACAATGAGCAGTTCTTC.

V and J are TRBV9 and TRBJ1-5; no reliable D call. Germline CDR1 is SGDLS and CDR2 is YYNGEE. V was pared by 2 bases and J by 2 bases, with 8 bases between. The CDR3 runs 14 residues. The CDR3 sequence: CASSVLPGNQPQHF. The DNA for the CDR3 is TGTGCCAGCAGCGTTCTTCCGGGCAATCAGCCCCAGCATTTT. Based on the CDR3 plus reference TRBV9 and TRBJ1-5, the full variable domain is DSGVTQTPKHLITATGQRVTLRCSPRSGDLSVYWYQQSLDQGLQFLIQYYNGEERAKGNILERFSAQQFPDLHSELNLSSLELGDSALYFCASSVLPGNQPQHFGDGTRLSIL.

This chain uses TRBV7-8 with TRBJ1-3; 8 bases agree with TRBD1. The V gene's germline CDR1 is SGHVS and CDR2 FQNEAQ. The CDR3 consists of 17 residues. V gave up 5 bases and J gave up 0 bases; unmatched junction bases: 9. CDR3 DNA sequence: TGTGCCAGCAGCCAAGGCAGGGGGCGATCCTCTGGAAACACCATATATTTT. It codes for CASSQGRGRSSGNTIYF. The whole variable domain, filled in from reference TRBV7-8 and TRBJ1-3, reads GAGVSQSPRYKVAKRGQDVALRCDPISGHVSLFWYQQALGQGPEFLTYFQNEAQLDKSGLPSDRFFAERPEGSVSTLKIQRTQQEDSAVYLCASSQGRGRSSGNTIYFGEGSWLTVV.

This clone has a handful of counts. This chain uses TRBV28 with TRBJ1-5, with D unclear. Germline lookup yields CDR1 MDHEN and CDR2 SYDVKM. The CDR3 length is 13 residues. With 7 bases removed from V and 0 bases from J, the gap between germline ends came to 7 bases. CDR3 coding DNA: TGTGCCAGCACGACAAGTAGCAATCAGCCCCAGCATTTT. Protein: CASTTSSNQPQHF.

This clone was picked up one time. The chain employs TRBV6-1 and TRBJ1-2; D uncertain. CDR3 length: 12 residues. Trimming left V 5 bases short and J 11 bases short, with 15 bases between. Germline lookup yields CDR1 MNHNS and CDR2 SASEGT. The CDR3, as DNA: TGTGCCAGCAGTTTGCGGAGGCCGGGTTACACCTTC. Translated: CASSLRRPGYTF.

The chain recombines TRBV9 with TRBJ1-3; D possibly corresponds to TRBD1 (6 bases). CDR1 and CDR2 (germline): SGDLS, YYNGEE. The germline V and J ends were trimmed by 0 bases and 3 bases, with 10 bases remaining between them. The CDR3 is 15 amino acids. CDR3 protein: CASSVGAGDGNTIYF. The CDR3, as DNA: TGTGCCAGCAGCGTAGGAGCAGGGGATGGAAACACCATATATTTT.

V usage is TRBV28 and J usage is TRBJ2-5; weak D call: TRBD2 (6 bases). There are 15 residues in the CDR3. The germline V gene has CDR1 MDHEN and CDR2 SYDVKM. Trimming took 5 bases from V and 2 from J, leaving 15 bases between them. As DNA, the CDR3 is TGTGCCAGCAGTCCTCTCGGGGGAGGTCAAGAGACCCAGTACTTC. Translated: CASSPLGGGQETQYF.